This TCR beta chain was identified during a study of sequential checkpoint blockade in melanoma (dated by TCRdb to about 2019). Study-wide context: Patients were assigned by 1:1 randomization to either first-line nivolumab followed by ipilimumab (arm A) or ipilimumab followed by nivolumab (arm B). Maintenance nivolumab came after both trial sequences.

According to the study, the label for this sample's treatment or condition signals: randomized to nivolumab then ipilimumab (arm A) or the reverse (arm B). Prior DNA-damaging chemotherapy had not been received by any trial patient. On a FACS Aria II flow cytometer, live CD3+CD8+ cells that were negative for CD19 and CD56 were sorted from thawed PBMCs. CheckMate 064, a randomized, open-label phase II trial of sequential checkpoint blockade, was the source of the samples, all of which came from patients with melanoma. Peripheral blood mononuclear cells were collected by leukapheresis, purified using Ficoll-Paque, and frozen in human serum containing about 10% DMSO. Purity of sorted blood CD3+CD8+ cells was verified at >95% immediately after sorting, followed by DNA extraction. Concerning this clone itself: It has no known antigen specificity. Base qualities are missing; no much larger clone stands one base away.

The germline V end is reduced by 5 bases and the J end by 1 base; junction bases left unmatched: 3. Counted from cysteine to phenylalanine, this CDR3 has 14 amino acids. Only the CDR3 portion is preserved as DNA: 42 bases, with reading frame beginning at the first base. CDR1 MNHEY and CDR2 SMNVEV are derived from the germline V gene (reference sequence). TCRbeta CDR3 regions were immunosequenced from genomic DNA with the immunoSEQ Assay. Genomic DNA was amplified by bias-controlled multiplex PCR before high-throughput sequencing. On the study's bioinformatics: To quantify the absolute abundance of each unique TCRbeta CDR3 region, the sequences were collapsed and filtered. Clonality, defined as 1 minus Pielou's evenness, was calculated using productive rearrangements only. A previously published method was used to identify clones with significantly greater frequencies in on-treatment samples than in baseline samples. Not all clones reach the TCRdb copy of this immuneACCESS table, which keeps in-frame sequences only. Checked studies attribute under half of the gap to unresolved V genes and leave the rest unexplained. That table gives V, J and clone size, and the DNA gave D and trimming. Counted in this sample were approximately 40,000 clones; about nine tenths of them appeared once. The ten most abundant clones make up approximately 12% of the sample.

Results the study describes overall, beyond this receptor: The model for predicting response that combines TCR metrics with mutation burden needs to be validated in larger, independent patient cohorts.

Material: CD8+ T cells sorted from blood (inferred from file names), obtained from a patient given nivolumab and ipilimumab in sequence. The chain employs TRBV27 and TRBJ1-1; 8 nucleotides in the junction match TRBD1. This sequence was found in a human donor with melanoma. The CDR3 region has the sequence CASSLGTGNTEAFF. The DNA reads as follows: TGTGCCAGCAGTCTCGGGACAGGGAACACTGAAGCTTTCTTT.